This T cell receptor (beta chain) was retrieved from a study of blood T cell repertoires in COVID-19. Generated by immunoSEQ multiplex PCR, the TCRdb table keeps only in-frame clones and is missing some. The repertoire holds a few hundred thousand clones, with less than 90% as singletons. The CDR3 runs 14 residues. In germline, CDR1 is SGHTA, CDR2 FQGNSA. Trimming removed 1 base from V and 7 bases from J, with 14 bases in between. The rearrangement uses TRBV7-2 and TRBJ2-7, with D maybe TRBD1 (6 bases). This sequence was found in a woman between 50 and 59 years old with acute or convalescent COVID-19. Material: peripheral blood. CDR3 region: CASSLVGWQGEQYF. In nucleotides, the CDR3 is TGTGCCAGCAGCTTAGTAGGCTGGCAGGGGGAGCAGTACTTC.